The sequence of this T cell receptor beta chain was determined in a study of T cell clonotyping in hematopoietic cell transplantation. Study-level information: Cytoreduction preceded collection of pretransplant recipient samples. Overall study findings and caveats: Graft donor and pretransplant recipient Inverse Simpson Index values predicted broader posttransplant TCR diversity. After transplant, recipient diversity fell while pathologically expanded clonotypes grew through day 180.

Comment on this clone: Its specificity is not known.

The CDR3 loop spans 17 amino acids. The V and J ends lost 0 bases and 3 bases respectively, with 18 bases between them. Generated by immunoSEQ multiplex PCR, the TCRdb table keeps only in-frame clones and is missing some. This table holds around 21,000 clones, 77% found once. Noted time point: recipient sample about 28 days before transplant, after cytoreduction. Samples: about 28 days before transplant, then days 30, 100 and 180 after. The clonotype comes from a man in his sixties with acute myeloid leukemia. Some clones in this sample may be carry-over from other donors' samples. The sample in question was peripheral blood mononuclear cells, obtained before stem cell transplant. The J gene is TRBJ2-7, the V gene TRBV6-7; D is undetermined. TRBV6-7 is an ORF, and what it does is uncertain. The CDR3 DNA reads TGTGCCAGCAGTTACTCGGAGACTCGCGAACTCGACTACGAGCAGTACTTC. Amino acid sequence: CASSYSETRELDYEQYF.